This record concerns one T cell receptor beta chain sequence. Use of 60 Vbeta and 13 Jbeta primers characterized the PCR. Profiled with immunoSEQ multiplex PCR; TCRdb holds only in-frame clones, not every one. The table shows around 160,000 clones, with over 60% occurring only once. CDR1 SGHTA and CDR2 FQGNSA come from the germline V gene. The CDR3 covers 18 residues. V gave up 1 base and J gave up 1 base; unmatched junction bases: 10. The sample comes from a study of cytomegalovirus exposure and HLA in healthy donors. This chain links TRBV7-2 with TRBJ2-1, with 7 positions matching TRBD1. The receptor's source is a man aged 40-49 years in good health and CMV-seropositive. Sequenced: PBMCs. CDR3 sequence reads: CASSLEGASSWSYNEQFF. The DNA of the CDR3 is TGTGCCAGCAGCTTAGAGGGGGCTAGTTCTTGGTCCTACAATGAGCAGTTCTTC.